Following are 30 T cell receptor beta chains from one sample sequenced in a study of PD-1 blockade in classical Hodgkin lymphoma. Sequencing was performed with immunoSEQ multiplex PCR; in TCRdb, only in-frame clones are kept and a portion is missing. The sample contains tens of thousands of clones, roughly nine tenths of which appear only once. Following autologous stem cell transplantation, relapse occurred in every patient, and exposure to brentuximab vedotin varied. The specimen comprised peripheral blood mononuclear cells (PBMCs), sampled at baseline. These receptors were collected from a human donor with classical Hodgkin lymphoma.

This chain connects TRBV2 to TRBJ1-5; 10 nucleotides match TRBD1. J lost 6 bases, V lost 4 bases, and 3 bases had no gene match. The CDR3 extends over 14 amino acids. CDR1 is SNHLY, CDR2 FYNNEI, per germline. Here the CDR3 reads CASSVGQGFQPQHF. Here the CDR3 DNA reads TGTGCCAGCAGTGTGGGACAGGGGTTTCAGCCCCAGCATTTT.

The chain employs TRBV7-2 and TRBJ2-7; 8 nucleotides align to TRBD2. This CDR3 comprises 14 residues. Germline assignment: CDR1 SGHTA and CDR2 FQGNSA. V was clipped by 5 bases and J by 2 bases; unmatched bases: 5. For the CDR3, the DNA is TGTGCCAGCAGCCTGGAACTAGCGGCCTACGAGCAGTACTTC. Translation: CASSLELAAYEQYF. Combining the CDR3 with reference TRBV7-2 and TRBJ2-7 gives the whole variable domain GAGVSQSPSNKVTEKGKDVELRCDPISGHTALYWYRQSLGQGLEFLIYFQGNSAPDKSGLPSDRFSAERTGGSVSTLTIQRTQQEDSAVYLCASSLELAAYEQYFGPGTRLTVT.

CDR3 bases: TGTGCCAGCAGCGTAGAGGAGGGGGCCGGTTGGACTGAAGCTTTCTTT. Its protein product is CASSVEEGAGWTEAFF. The chain combines TRBV9 with TRBJ1-1, with 7 nucleotides matching TRBD1. Trimming took 0 bases from V and 5 from J; bases not matched to a gene: 10. Per germline, CDR1 SGDLS and CDR2 YYNGEE. This CDR3 spans 16 amino acids.

The chain joins TRBV27 to TRBJ2-7, with a weak D call TRBD2 (5 bases). CDR1 is MNHEY and CDR2 is SMNVEV in the germline V gene (reference sequence). V lost 7 bases and J lost 3, with 13 bases in between. The CDR3 totals 13 residues. The CDR3 region has the DNA TGTGCCAGCAACTGGACTGATAACTACGAGCAGTACTTC. Translating it yields CASNWTDNYEQYF.

The J gene is TRBJ1-2, the V gene TRBV14; D uncertain. The germline V and J ends were trimmed by 2 bases and 3 bases, with 7 bases remaining between them. The CDR3 loop spans 13 amino acids. The germline V gene encodes CDR1 SGHDN and CDR2 FVKESK. CDR3 DNA sequence: TGTGCCAGCAGCCAATTAGGGTACTATGGCTACACCTTC. Its protein product is CASSQLGYYGYTF.

The V gene is TRBV6-4, the J gene TRBJ1-2; D not resolved. From germline, CDR1 is MRHNA and CDR2 SNTAGT. Trimming removed 0 bases at V and 0 bases at J, with 8 bases between. The CDR3 has 15 amino acids. The CDR3 DNA reads as TGTGCCAGCAGTGACTCGTGTCAGTCTAACTATGGCTACACCTTC. This gives the protein CASSDSCQSNYGYTF.

The gene calls are TRBV10-1 and TRBJ1-2, with TRBD1 as a possible D gene (5 bases). Germline V CDR1 and CDR2: WNHNN, SYGVQD (reference sequence). This CDR3 has 16 residues. V lost 1 base to trimming and J lost 0 bases, with 12 bases between them. The CDR3 nucleotides read TGCGCCAGCAGTGAGTGGGGACCATTAGCTAACTATGGCTACACCTTC. It encodes CASSEWGPLANYGYTF.

This clone showed up just a few times. The chain has TRBV6-1 and TRBJ1-6, with D possibly being TRBD1 (6 bases). Germline V CDR1 and CDR2: MNHNS, SASEGT. Trimming removed 7 bases from V and 7 bases from J, with 17 bases in between. This CDR3 region has 15 residues. The CDR3 reads CASNSITGSNSPLHF. The CDR3 region has the DNA TGTGCCAGCAACTCGATAACAGGGTCAAATTCACCCCTCCACTTT.

The chain recombines TRBV10-3 with TRBJ1-1; D is unclear. Trimming left V 4 bases short and J 3 bases short, with 9 bases between. The CDR3 length is 13 residues. Germline CDR1 reads ENHRY; CDR2 reads SYGVKD. The CDR3 coding sequence is TGTGCCATCAGTGGGACCCGGGACACTGAAGCTTTCTTT. Translating gives CAISGTRDTEAFF.

This clone occurred once. The J gene is TRBJ2-3, the V gene TRBV7-9, with D maybe TRBD2 (6 bases). The CDR3 has 19 residues. The ends were cut back, 4 bases at V and 1 base at J, with 24 bases in the middle. The germline CDR1 and CDR2 sequences are SEHNR and FQNEAQ (reference sequence). The chain's CDR3 is CASSSPRGFGLAGTDTQYF. CDR3 nucleotides: TGTGCCAGCAGCTCCCCCCGGGGGTTCGGTTTGGCGGGCACAGATACGCAGTATTTT.

This chain uses TRBV7-2 with TRBJ2-3; 8 bases are shared with TRBD2. CDR3 length equals 16 residues. V lost 5 bases to trimming and J lost 4 bases; unmatched junction nucleotides: 11. Germline assignment: CDR1 SGHTA and CDR2 FQGNSA. In DNA form, the CDR3 reads TGTGCCAGCAGCAAAACGGGACTAGGGGGGCCAGATACGCAGTATTTT. Its protein product is CASSKTGLGGPDTQYF. The full variable domain, with the rest looked up from reference TRBV7-2 and TRBJ2-3, is GAGVSQSPSNKVTEKGKDVELRCDPISGHTALYWYRQSLGQGLEFLIYFQGNSAPDKSGLPSDRFSAERTGGSVSTLTIQRTQQEDSAVYLCASSKTGLGGPDTQYFGPGTRLTVL.

This chain joins TRBV5-1 and TRBJ2-2; 9 bases map to TRBD1. The CDR3 is 17 residues long. The ends lost 5 bases at V and 8 bases at J; junction bases unmatched: 16. Germline CDR1 SGHRS, CDR2 YFSETQ. CDR3 sequence: CASRTPQGANLPGELFF. The CDR3, as DNA: TGCGCCAGCAGGACCCCACAGGGGGCGAATTTGCCGGGGGAGCTGTTTTTT. Using reference TRBV5-1 and TRBJ2-2 for the parts outside the CDR3, the full variable domain is KAGVTQTPRYLIKTRGQQVTLSCSPISGHRSVSWYQQTPGQGLQFLFEYFSETQRNKGNFPGRFSGRQFSNSRSEMNVSTLELGDSALYLCASRTPQGANLPGELFFGEGSRLTVL.

The chain uses TRBV7-3 and TRBJ2-7, with TRBD2 identical over 8 bases. With 11 bases clipped from V and 2 bases from J, the junction kept 11 bases outside the gene matches. The CDR3 loop spans 14 amino acids. The germline V gene encodes CDR1 SGHTA and CDR2 FQGTGA. CDR3 nucleotides: TGTGCCGGTTCCCCGGCGGGGGGCACCTACGAGCAGTACTTC. Translating gives CAGSPAGGTYEQYF.

The chain couples TRBV5-1 to TRBJ1-1; 7 bases agree with TRBD1. The ends lost 2 bases at V and 3 bases at J; junction bases unmatched: 10. The germline gives CDR1 SGHRS, CDR2 YFSETQ. The CDR3 consists of 16 residues. In DNA, the CDR3 is TGCGCCAGCAGCTTTGGGGCAGGGGGGTTAGACACTGAAGCTTTCTTT. Translating gives CASSFGAGGLDTEAFF.

J is TRBJ1-4 and V is TRBV30, with 7 nucleotides matching TRBD1. V gave up 1 base and J gave up 8 bases; unmatched junction bases: 13. This CDR3 is 16 amino acids long. In germline, CDR1 is GTSNPN, CDR2 SVGIG (reference sequence). The CDR3 spells CAWSEGGAFFQEKLFF. DNA for the CDR3: TGTGCCTGGAGTGAAGGGGGCGCTTTTTTTCAGGAAAAACTGTTTTTT.

The CDR3 sequence is CASSVNWDYEQYF. DNA of the CDR3: TGTGCCAGCAGCGTAAACTGGGACTACGAGCAGTACTTC. This chain links TRBV6-1 with TRBJ2-7; unclear D gene. The germline V gene encodes CDR1 MNHNS and CDR2 SASEGT. The CDR3 extends over 13 amino acids. Between the trimmed V and J ends, which lost 6 bases and 3 bases, there was a span of 12 bases.

This chain uses TRBV29-1 with TRBJ1-5; D unclear. CDR1 is SQVTM, CDR2 ANQGSEA, per germline. V lost 5 bases and J lost 6, with 11 bases in between. The CDR3 extends over 12 amino acids. The CDR3 sequence is CSVPPIGQPQHF. The CDR3 bases are TGCAGCGTTCCCCCGATCGGTCAGCCCCAGCATTTT.

V is TRBV27 and J is TRBJ2-2, with D possibly being TRBD2 (5 bases). CDR3 length: 17 amino acids. V gave up 6 bases and J gave up 7 bases, with 24 bases separating them. Germline V lookup: CDR1 MNHEY, CDR2 SMNVEV (reference sequence). The CDR3 loop reads CASREKSGEARSGELFF. CDR3 in DNA: TGTGCCAGCAGGGAAAAGAGCGGCGAGGCCCGTAGCGGGGAGCTGTTTTTT.

The gene calls are TRBV21-1 and TRBJ1-5. TRBV21-1 is a pseudogene segment. The length of the CDR3 is 12 residues. This chain's CDR3 is CASSPVGQPQHF. DNA of the CDR3: TGTGCCAGCAGCCCAGTCGGGCAGCCCCAGCATTTT.

The chain links TRBV2 to TRBJ2-7; the match to TRBD2 covers 13 bases. V dropped 10 bases and J dropped 3; count of bases not matched to a gene: 18. Looked up from germline, CDR1 is SNHLY and CDR2 is FYNNEI. The CDR3 is made up of 18 amino acids. CDR3 region: CANAPGLAGLKNIYEQYF. The DNA of the CDR3 is TGTGCCAACGCCCCGGGACTAGCGGGGCTTAAGAACATCTACGAGCAGTACTTC.

This clone was seen once. The gene calls are TRBV2 and TRBJ2-1, with TRBD1 matching over 9 bases. This CDR3 region has 15 residues. Germline values: CDR1 SNHLY, CDR2 FYNNEI. V lost 8 bases to trimming and J lost 6 bases; unmatched junction nucleotides: 11. CDR3 protein: CASEQTGGLPNEQFF. In nucleotides, the CDR3 is TGTGCCAGCGAACAGACAGGGGGTTTACCCAATGAGCAGTTCTTC.

The chain employs TRBV7-9 and TRBJ1-1; no firm D call. Trimming shortened V by 1 base and J by 1 base, and 1 base separated the two germline ends. CDR3 size: 12 residues. Germline values: CDR1 SEHNR, CDR2 FQNEAQ (reference sequence). Here the CDR3 reads CASSLENTEAFF. CDR3 nucleotide sequence: TGTGCCAGCAGCTTAGAGAACACTGAAGCTTTCTTT.

The chain links TRBV27 to TRBJ2-3; TRBD2 matches at 8 bases. Trimming removed 5 bases from V and 2 bases from J; junction bases left unmatched: 12. Germline CDR1 MNHEY, CDR2 SMNVEV (reference sequence). This CDR3 contains 17 residues. The CDR3, as DNA: TGTGCCAGCAGTCACCTTCTTCTCGGGGGGGCCACAGATACGCAGTATTTT. Translated: CASSHLLLGGATDTQYF.

This clone has only one observation. The V and J genes are TRBV27 and TRBJ2-7; a possible D gene is TRBD1 (5 bases). Germline lookup yields CDR1 MNHEY and CDR2 SMNVEV (reference sequence). The CDR3 covers 16 residues. The germline V and J ends were trimmed by 1 base and 3 bases, with 16 bases remaining between them. CDR3 sequence (DNA): TGTGCCAGCAGTTTATTAGGGGCCTCTTATCTCTACGAGCAGTACTTC. This encodes CASSLLGASYLYEQYF.

The rearrangement uses TRBV7-2 and TRBJ2-3; TRBD2 agrees at 11 bases. CDR1 SGHTA and CDR2 FQGNSA come from the germline V gene. The trim removed 4 bases at V and 5 bases at J, leaving 8 bases unmatched. The CDR3 consists of 16 residues. The DNA for the CDR3 is TGTGCCAGCAGCTCCATAGCGGGGGGGCCTGGAGATACGCAGTATTTT. Translation: CASSSIAGGPGDTQYF.

This clone was observed a handful of times. This chain connects TRBV10-3 to TRBJ1-1, with TRBD1 as a possible D gene (6 bases). The ends were cut back, 6 bases at V and 0 bases at J, with 8 bases in the middle. Germline V gene sequence: CDR1 ENHRY, CDR2 SYGVKD. The length of the CDR3 is 13 residues. For the CDR3, the DNA is TGTGCCATCAGAGGACAGATGAACACTGAAGCTTTCTTT. Amino acids: CAIRGQMNTEAFF.

The chain employs TRBV11-2 and TRBJ1-2; D gene ambiguous. The germline CDR1 and CDR2 sequences are SGHAT and FQNNGV. The CDR3 runs 12 residues. V was clipped by 5 bases and J by 4 bases, with 8 bases between them. The CDR3 is CASSQATYGYTF. The CDR3 DNA reads as TGTGCCAGCAGCCAAGCGACCTATGGCTACACCTTC. The full variable domain, rest sourced from reference TRBV11-2 and TRBJ1-2, is EAGVAQSPRYKIIEKRQSVAFWCNPISGHATLYWYQQILGQGPKLLIQFQNNGVVDDSQLPKDRFSAERLKGVDSTLKIQPAKLEDSAVYLCASSQATYGYTFGSGTRLTVV.

This chain connects TRBV7-9 to TRBJ2-7; D uncertain. The germline V gene has CDR1 SEHNR and CDR2 FQNEAQ (reference sequence). The CDR3 has 15 residues. V lost 5 bases, J lost 1 base, and 15 bases lay in between. CDR3 DNA sequence: TGTGCCAGCAGCGGGATCAGGCCAGTATCCTACGAGCAGTACTTC. This codes for CASSGIRPVSYEQYF.

The gene calls are TRBV7-9 and TRBJ1-3, with a possible D match to TRBD1 (5 bases). Trimming took 5 bases from V and 0 from J, leaving 8 bases between them. Germline V CDR1 and CDR2: SEHNR, FQNEAQ (reference sequence). This CDR3 contains 14 residues. CDR3 DNA: TGTGCCAGCAGCCCCAGGGTCTCTGGAAACACCATATATTTT. This gives the protein CASSPRVSGNTIYF.

The V call is TRBV2, the J call TRBJ1-2, with D possibly TRBD1 on 5 matching bases. In germline, CDR1 is SNHLY, CDR2 FYNNEI. The CDR3 is 11 residues long. V was shortened by 6 bases and J by 5 bases, with 7 bases between the two germline ends. This chain's CDR3 is CASRGPYGYTF. The CDR3 DNA reads TGTGCCAGCAGGGGGCCTTATGGCTACACCTTC.